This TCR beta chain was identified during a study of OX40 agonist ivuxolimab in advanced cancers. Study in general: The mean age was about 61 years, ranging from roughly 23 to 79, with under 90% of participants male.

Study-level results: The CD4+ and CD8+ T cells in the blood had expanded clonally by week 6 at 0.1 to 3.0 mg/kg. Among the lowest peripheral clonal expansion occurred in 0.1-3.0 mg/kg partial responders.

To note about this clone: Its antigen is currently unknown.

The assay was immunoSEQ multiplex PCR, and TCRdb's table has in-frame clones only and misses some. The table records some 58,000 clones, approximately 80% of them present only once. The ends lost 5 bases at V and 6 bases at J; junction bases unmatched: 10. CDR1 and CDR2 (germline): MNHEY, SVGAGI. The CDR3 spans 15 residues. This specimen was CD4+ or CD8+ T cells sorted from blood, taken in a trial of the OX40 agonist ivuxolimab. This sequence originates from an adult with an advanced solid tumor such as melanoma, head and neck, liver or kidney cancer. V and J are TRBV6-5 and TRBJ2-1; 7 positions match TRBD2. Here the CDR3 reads CASSPGTNAGNEQFF. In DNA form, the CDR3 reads TGTGCCAGCAGTCCCGGGACTAACGCCGGCAATGAGCAGTTCTTC.